This T cell receptor beta chain was found in a study of T cells after somatic rescue of genetic block. This CDR3 has 11 amino acids. Germline lookup yields CDR1 MNHNS and CDR2 SASEGT. Trimming took 6 bases from V and 3 from J, leaving 5 bases between them. Here immunoSEQ multiplex PCR was the method, and the copy in TCRdb shows in-frame clones only, minus some. This repertoire shows around 100,000 clones, 80% to 95% found once; its top ten account for approximately 1.4%. V gene TRBV6-1 combines with J gene TRBJ1-1; D unresolved. The TCR sequence derives from a woman aged 18-30 years. The sample comprised peripheral blood mononuclear cells (PBMCs). The CDR3 DNA reads TGTGCCAGCAGGGAGGACACTGAAGCTTTCTTT. It codes for CASREDTEAFF.